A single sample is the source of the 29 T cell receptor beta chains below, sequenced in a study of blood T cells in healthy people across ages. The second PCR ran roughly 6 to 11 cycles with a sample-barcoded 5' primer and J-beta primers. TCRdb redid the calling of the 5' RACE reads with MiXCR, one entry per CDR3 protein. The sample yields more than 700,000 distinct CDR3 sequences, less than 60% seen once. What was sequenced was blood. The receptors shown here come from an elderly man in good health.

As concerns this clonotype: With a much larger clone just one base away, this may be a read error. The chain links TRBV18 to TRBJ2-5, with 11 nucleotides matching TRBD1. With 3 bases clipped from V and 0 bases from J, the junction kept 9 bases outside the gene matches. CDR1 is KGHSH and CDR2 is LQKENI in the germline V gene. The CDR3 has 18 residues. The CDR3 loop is CASSPRTGGLSHQETQYF. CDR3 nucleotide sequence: TGTGCCAGCTCACCTAGGACAGGGGGCCTTTCCCACCAAGAGACCCAGTACTTC.

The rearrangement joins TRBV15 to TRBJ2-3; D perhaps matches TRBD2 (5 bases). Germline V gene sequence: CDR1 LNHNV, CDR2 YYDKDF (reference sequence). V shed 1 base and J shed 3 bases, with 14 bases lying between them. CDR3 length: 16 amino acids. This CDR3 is CATSRVTGGSTDTQYF. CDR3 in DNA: TGTGCCACCAGCAGAGTCACTGGCGGGTCTACAGATACGCAGTATTTT.

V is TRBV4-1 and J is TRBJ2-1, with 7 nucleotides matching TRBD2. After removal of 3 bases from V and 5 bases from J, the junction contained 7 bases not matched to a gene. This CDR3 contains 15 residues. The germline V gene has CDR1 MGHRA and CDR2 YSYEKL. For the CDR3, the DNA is TGCGCCAGCAGCCACCTCGGGACTACGGACAATGAGCAGTTCTTC. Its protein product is CASSHLGTTDNEQFF.

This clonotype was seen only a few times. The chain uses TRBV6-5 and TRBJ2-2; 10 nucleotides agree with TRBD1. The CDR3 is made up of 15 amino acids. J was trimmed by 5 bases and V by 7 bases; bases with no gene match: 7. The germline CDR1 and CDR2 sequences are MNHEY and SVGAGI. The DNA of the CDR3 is TGTGCCAGCAAAGACAGGGGGCGCGGGACCGGGGAGCTGTTTTTT. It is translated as CASKDRGRGTGELFF.

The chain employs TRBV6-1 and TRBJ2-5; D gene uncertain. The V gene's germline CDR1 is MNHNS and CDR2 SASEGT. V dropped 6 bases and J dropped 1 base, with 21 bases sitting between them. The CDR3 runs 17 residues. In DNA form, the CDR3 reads TGTGCCAGCAGACGCTGGGCTAACCACCCTTTCCAAGAGACCCAGTACTTC. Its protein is CASRRWANHPFQETQYF.

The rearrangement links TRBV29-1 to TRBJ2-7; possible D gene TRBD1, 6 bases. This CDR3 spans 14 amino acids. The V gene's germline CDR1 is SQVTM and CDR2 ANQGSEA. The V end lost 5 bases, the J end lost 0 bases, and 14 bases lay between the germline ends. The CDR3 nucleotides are TGCAGCGTTAGGGACATGATAGACTCCTACGAGCAGTACTTC. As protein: CSVRDMIDSYEQYF.

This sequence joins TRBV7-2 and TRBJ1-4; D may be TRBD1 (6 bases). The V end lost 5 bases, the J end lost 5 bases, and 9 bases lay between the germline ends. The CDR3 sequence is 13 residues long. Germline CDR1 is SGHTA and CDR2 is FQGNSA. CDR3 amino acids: CASSADRNEKLFF. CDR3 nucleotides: TGTGCCAGCAGCGCGGACAGAAATGAAAAACTGTTTTTT.

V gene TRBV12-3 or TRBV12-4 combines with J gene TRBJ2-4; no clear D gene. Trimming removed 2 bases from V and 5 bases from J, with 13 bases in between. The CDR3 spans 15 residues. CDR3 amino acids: CASSLISQGQNIQYF. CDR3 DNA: TGTGCCAGCAGTTTAATATCGCAAGGCCAAAACATTCAGTACTTC.

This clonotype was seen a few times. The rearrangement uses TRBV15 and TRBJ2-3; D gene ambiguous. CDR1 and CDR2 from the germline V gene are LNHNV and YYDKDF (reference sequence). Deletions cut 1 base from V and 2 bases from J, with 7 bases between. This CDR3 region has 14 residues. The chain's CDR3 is CATSRGRFTDTQYF. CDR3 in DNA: TGTGCCACCAGCAGAGGACGCTTCACAGATACGCAGTATTTT. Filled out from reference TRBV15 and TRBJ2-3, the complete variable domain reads DAMVIQNPRYQVTQFGKPVTLSCSQTLNHNVMYWYQQKSSQAPKLLFHYYDKDFNNEADTPDNFQSRRPNTSFCFLDIRSPGLGDTAMYLCATSRGRFTDTQYFGPGTRLTVL.

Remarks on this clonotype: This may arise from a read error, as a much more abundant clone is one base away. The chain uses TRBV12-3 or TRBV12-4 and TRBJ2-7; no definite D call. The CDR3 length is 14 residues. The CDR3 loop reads CAGSFSGEEREQYF. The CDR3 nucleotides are TGTGCCGGCAGTTTTTCAGGCGAAGAGCGCGAGCAGTACTTC.

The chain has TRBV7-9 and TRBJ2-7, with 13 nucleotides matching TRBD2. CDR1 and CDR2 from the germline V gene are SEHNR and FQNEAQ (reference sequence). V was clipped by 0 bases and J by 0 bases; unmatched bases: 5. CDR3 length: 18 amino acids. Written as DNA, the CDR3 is TGTGCCAGCAGCTTAGCTGGGACTAGCGGGATGAGCTCCTACGAGCAGTACTTC. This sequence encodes CASSLAGTSGMSSYEQYF.

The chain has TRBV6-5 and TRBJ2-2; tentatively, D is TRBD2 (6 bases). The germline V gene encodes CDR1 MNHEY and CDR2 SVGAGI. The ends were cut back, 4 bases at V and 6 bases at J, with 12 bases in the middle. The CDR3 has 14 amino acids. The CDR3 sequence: CASSWTKKAGELFF. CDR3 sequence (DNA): TGTGCCAGCAGTTGGACTAAGAAGGCCGGGGAGCTGTTTTTT.

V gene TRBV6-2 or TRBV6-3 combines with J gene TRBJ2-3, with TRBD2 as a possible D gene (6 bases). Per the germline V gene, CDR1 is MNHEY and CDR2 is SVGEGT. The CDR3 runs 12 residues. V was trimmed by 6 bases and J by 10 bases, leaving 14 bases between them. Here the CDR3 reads CASSPGGVAQYF. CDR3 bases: TGTGCCAGCAGCCCCGGCGGGGTCGCGCAGTATTTT.

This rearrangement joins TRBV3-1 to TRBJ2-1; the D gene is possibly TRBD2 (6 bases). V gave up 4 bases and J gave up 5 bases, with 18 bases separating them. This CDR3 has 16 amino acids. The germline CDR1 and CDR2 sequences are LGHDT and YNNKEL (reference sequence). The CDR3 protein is CASSPARGGIHNEQFF. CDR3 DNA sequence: TGTGCCAGCAGCCCGGCGAGAGGAGGGATCCACAATGAGCAGTTCTTC.

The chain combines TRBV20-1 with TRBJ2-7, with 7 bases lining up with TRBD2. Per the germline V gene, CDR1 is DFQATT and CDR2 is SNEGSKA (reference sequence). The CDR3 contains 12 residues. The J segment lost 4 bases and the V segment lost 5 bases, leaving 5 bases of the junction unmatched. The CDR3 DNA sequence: TGCAGTGCTCGGACTAGGATGTACGAGCAGTACTTC. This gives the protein CSARTRMYEQYF.

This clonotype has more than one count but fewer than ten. The CDR3 nucleotides read TGTGCCAGCAGCGTAGTCGCGGGGGGGTTCACAGATACGCAGTATTTT. Translating gives CASSVVAGGFTDTQYF. The chain couples TRBV9 to TRBJ2-3, with TRBD2 matching 9 bases. The V segment lost 0 bases and the J segment 2 bases; nucleotides outside the gene matches: 4. The germline V gene encodes CDR1 SGDLS and CDR2 YYNGEE. The CDR3 is 16 residues long. The entire variable domain, with the rest obtained from reference TRBV9 and TRBJ2-3, is as follows: DSGVTQTPKHLITATGQRVTLRCSPRSGDLSVYWYQQSLDQGLQFLIQYYNGEERAKGNILERFSAQQFPDLHSELNLSSLELGDSALYFCASSVVAGGFTDTQYFGPGTRLTVL.

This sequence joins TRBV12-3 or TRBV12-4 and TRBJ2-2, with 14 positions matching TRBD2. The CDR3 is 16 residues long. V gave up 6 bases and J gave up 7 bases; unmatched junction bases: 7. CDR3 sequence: CASRPGTSGRNGELFF. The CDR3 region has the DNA TGTGCCAGCAGACCCGGGACTAGCGGGAGAAACGGGGAGCTGTTTTTT.

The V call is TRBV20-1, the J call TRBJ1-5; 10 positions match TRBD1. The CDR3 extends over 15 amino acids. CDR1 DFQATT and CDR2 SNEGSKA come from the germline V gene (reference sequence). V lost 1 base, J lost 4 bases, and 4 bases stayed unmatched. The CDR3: CSARATGGRNQPQHF. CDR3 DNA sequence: TGCAGTGCTAGAGCGACAGGGGGCAGGAATCAGCCCCAGCATTTT.

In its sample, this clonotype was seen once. The DNA of the CDR3 is TGTGCCACCAGCAGAGTACAGGGGTCTGAGCAGTACTTC. Translation: CATSRVQGSEQYF. This rearrangement joins TRBV15 to TRBJ2-5, with 7 bases identical to TRBD1. Unmatched junction bases numbered 7, after V lost 1 base and J lost 11 bases. Germline loops: CDR1 LNHNV, CDR2 YYDKDF (reference sequence). This CDR3 is 13 amino acids long.

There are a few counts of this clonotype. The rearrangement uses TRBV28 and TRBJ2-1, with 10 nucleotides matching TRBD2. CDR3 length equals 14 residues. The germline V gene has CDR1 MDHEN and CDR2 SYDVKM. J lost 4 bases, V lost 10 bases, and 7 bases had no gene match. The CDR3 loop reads CATQGTSDYNEQFF. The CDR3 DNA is TGTGCCACCCAAGGGACTAGCGATTACAATGAGCAGTTCTTC.

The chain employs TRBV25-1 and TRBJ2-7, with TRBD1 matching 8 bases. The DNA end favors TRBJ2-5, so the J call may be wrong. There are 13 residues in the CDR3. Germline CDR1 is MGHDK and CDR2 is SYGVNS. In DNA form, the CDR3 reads TGTGCCAGCAGTGACCAGGGGGCTGGGACCCAGTACTTC. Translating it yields CASSDQGAGTQYF.

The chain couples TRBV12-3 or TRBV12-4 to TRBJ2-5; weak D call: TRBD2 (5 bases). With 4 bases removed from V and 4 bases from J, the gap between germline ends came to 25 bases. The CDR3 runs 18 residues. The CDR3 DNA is TGTGCCAGCAGTTCTAACTCCCCGAGCGGTCCAGCGACAGAGACCCAGTACTTC. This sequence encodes CASSSNSPSGPATETQYF.

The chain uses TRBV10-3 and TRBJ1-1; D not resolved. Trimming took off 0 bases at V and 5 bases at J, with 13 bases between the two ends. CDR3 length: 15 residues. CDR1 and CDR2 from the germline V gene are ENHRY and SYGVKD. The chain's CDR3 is CAISESSWESTEAFF. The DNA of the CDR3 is TGTGCCATCAGTGAGTCGTCGTGGGAAAGTACTGAAGCTTTCTTT.

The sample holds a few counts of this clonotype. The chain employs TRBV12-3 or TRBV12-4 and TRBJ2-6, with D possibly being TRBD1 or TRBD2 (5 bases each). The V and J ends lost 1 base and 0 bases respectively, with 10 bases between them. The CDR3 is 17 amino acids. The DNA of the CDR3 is TGTGCCAGCAGTTTAGGGGACCCGATCTCTGGGGCCAACGTCCTGACTTTC. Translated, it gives CASSLGDPISGANVLTF.

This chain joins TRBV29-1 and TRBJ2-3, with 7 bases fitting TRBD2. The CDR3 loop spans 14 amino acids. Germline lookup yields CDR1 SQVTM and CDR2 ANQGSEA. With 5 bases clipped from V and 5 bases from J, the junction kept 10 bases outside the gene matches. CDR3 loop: CSVPTSLSVDTQYF. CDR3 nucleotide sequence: TGCAGCGTTCCGACTAGCCTAAGTGTAGATACGCAGTATTTT.

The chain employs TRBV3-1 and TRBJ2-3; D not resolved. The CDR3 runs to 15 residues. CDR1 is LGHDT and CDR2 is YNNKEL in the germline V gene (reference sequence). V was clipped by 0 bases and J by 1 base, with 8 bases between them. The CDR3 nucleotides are TGTGCCAGCAGCCAAGATGAAGTGCGCACAGATACGCAGTATTTT. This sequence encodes CASSQDEVRTDTQYF.

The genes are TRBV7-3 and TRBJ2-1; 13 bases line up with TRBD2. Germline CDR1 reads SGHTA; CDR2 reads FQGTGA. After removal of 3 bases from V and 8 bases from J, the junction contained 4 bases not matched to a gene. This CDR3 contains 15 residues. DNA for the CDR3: TGTGCCAGCAGCTTGGGACTAGCGGGATTCTATGAGCAGTTCTTC. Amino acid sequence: CASSLGLAGFYEQFF.

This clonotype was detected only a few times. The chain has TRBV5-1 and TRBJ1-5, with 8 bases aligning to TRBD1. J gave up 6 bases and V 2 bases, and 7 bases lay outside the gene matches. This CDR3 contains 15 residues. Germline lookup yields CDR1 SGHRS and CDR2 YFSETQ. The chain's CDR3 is CASSFVRTGFQPQHF. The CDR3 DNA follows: TGCGCCAGCAGCTTTGTTAGGACAGGGTTTCAGCCCCAGCATTTT.

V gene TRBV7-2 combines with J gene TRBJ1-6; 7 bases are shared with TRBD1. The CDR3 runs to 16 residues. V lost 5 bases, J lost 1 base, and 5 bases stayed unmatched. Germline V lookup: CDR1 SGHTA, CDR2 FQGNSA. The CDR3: CASSLTQGSYNSPLHF. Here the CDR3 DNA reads TGTGCCAGCAGCCTAACACAGGGGTCCTATAATTCACCCCTCCACTTT.